This TCR beta chain was retrieved from a study of T cell repertoires in cytomegalovirus infection. Study summary: CMV infection and matching HLA type were both indicated by public TCR beta signatures. General study findings and limits: Carriers of CMV plus the relevant HLA were identified by cumulative public TCR beta family frequency. CMV-specific TCR beta clonotypes restricted by HLA-C dominated the ex vivo response.

TCRdb called the reads again in MiXCR, with one record for every CDR3 protein. The repertoire holds 650,000 to 850,000 distinct CDR3 sequences, with roughly 28% as singletons. There are a few counts of this clonotype. The antigen remains unidentified. Per the germline V gene, CDR1 is MNHEY and CDR2 is SVGEGT. The length of the CDR3 is 14 residues. V lost 2 bases, J lost 5 bases, and 10 bases lay in between. The V and J genes are TRBV6-2 or TRBV6-3 and TRBJ1-5, with D uncertain. This clonotype was sampled from a human donor in good health (CMV status not recorded). Some clones in this sample may be carry-over from other donors' samples. The sequences come from cultured CD8+ T cells from PBMCs, collected from culture after CMV antigen stimulation. The CDR3 region is CASSYRSSYQPQHF. The CDR3 nucleotides read TGTGCCAGCAGTTACAGGTCCTCCTATCAGCCCCAGCATTTT.